This TCR beta chain was documented in a study of T-cell memory formation after mild COVID-19. Findings of the study overall: Contracting clones from day 15 to 85 showed balanced CD4/CD8; later expanders favored CD4+.

This clonotype was seen a few times. Its target is not known. Trimming took off 3 bases at V and 5 bases at J, with 9 bases between the two ends. Germline V gene sequence: CDR1 KGHDR, CDR2 SFDVKD. The CDR3 runs 14 residues. TCRdb reprocessed the 5' RACE reads via MiXCR and lists one record per CDR3 protein. The sample holds 300,000 to 400,000 distinct CDR3 sequences, under 25% seen once. The sequence derives from an adult woman who had mild COVID-19 (a few samples of this study predate the infection). Cell type and time point are not known. The chain recombines TRBV24-1 with TRBJ1-4, with TRBD1 as a possible D gene (5 bases). Sequencing was carried out using PBMCs or a T cell subset sorted from them (not recorded which). The CDR3 nucleotides are TGTGCCACCAGTGATGGGCAGGGAAATGAAAAACTGTTTTTT. Protein product: CATSDGQGNEKLFF.